The 29 T cell receptor beta chains in this list originate from one sample, sequenced in a study of cytomegalovirus exposure and HLA in healthy donors (dated by TCRdb to about 2017). The library relied on the immunoSEQ multiplex PCR assay. For the multiplex PCR, a mixture combining 60 forward primers for TCR Vbeta segments and 13 reverse primers for TCR Jbeta segments was used. Here the immuneACCESS table is served through TCRdb, limited to in-frame sequences with V and J called. Missing clones are a known gap in these copies; in checked studies unresolved V genes cover under half, and the rest lacks a known reason. This sample is represented by about 160,000 clones; approximately 81% of them were singletons. The top ten constitute 1% to 1.5% of the sample. Sample: PBMCs. The receptors derive from a man aged 45-65 years in good health and CMV-seropositive.

This clone appeared many times. This chain joins TRBV18 and TRBJ1-2, with 9 bases lining up with TRBD1. The V gene's germline CDR1 is KGHSH and CDR2 LQKENI. The CDR3 covers 18 residues. Unmatched junction bases numbered 9, after V lost 1 base and J lost 0 bases. The CDR3 here is CASSPQVGQGISNYGYTF. CDR3 bases: TGTGCCAGCTCACCACAGGTGGGACAGGGAATTTCTAACTATGGCTACACCTTC.

The table lists this clone with a few counts. This chain links TRBV4-1 with TRBJ1-6, with no clear D. V lost 3 bases and J 8 bases, leaving 20 bases between the germline ends. CDR1 MGHRA and CDR2 YSYEKL come from the germline V gene. The CDR3 runs to 17 residues. DNA of the CDR3: TGCGCCAGCAGCCACGCTCTACGCGGGCGGGGTGATTCACCCCTCCACTTT. It codes for CASSHALRGRGDSPLHF.

The genes are TRBV6-5 and TRBJ1-1; TRBD1 is a possible D gene (6 bases). The CDR3 is made up of 13 amino acids. With 8 bases removed from V and 1 base from J, the gap between germline ends came to 11 bases. Germline-derived CDR1 and CDR2 are MNHEY and SVGAGI. This chain's CDR3 is CASSRGGNTEAFF. The CDR3 DNA sequence: TGTGCCAGCTCCCGAGGGGGGAACACTGAAGCTTTCTTT.

The chain recombines TRBV9 with TRBJ2-7, with 9 bases lining up with TRBD1. The CDR3 consists of 14 residues. Germline V gene lookup returns CDR1 SGDLS and CDR2 YYNGEE. V was clipped by 4 bases and J by 4 bases; unmatched bases: 6. CDR3 loop: CASSRQGDTYEQYF. In nucleotides, the CDR3 is TGTGCCAGCAGCCGACAGGGGGATACTTACGAGCAGTACTTC. The full variable domain, its missing parts supplied by reference TRBV9 and TRBJ2-7, is DSGVTQTPKHLITATGQRVTLRCSPRSGDLSVYWYQQSLDQGLQFLIQYYNGEERAKGNILERFSAQQFPDLHSELNLSSLELGDSALYFCASSRQGDTYEQYFGPGTRLTVT.

The chain is built from TRBV18 and TRBJ2-7; 12 bases are a match to TRBD2. Trimming took 5 bases from V and 3 from J; bases not matched to a gene: 2. This CDR3 region has 14 residues. The germline V gene encodes CDR1 KGHSH and CDR2 LQKENI. The CDR3 DNA follows: TGTGCCAGCTCAGGACTAGCGGGAATCTACGAGCAGTACTTC. It is translated as CASSGLAGIYEQYF. The full variable domain, rest sourced from reference TRBV18 and TRBJ2-7, is NAGVMQNPRHLVRRRGQEARLRCSPMKGHSHVYWYRQLPEEGLKFMVYLQKENIIDESGMPKERFSAEFPKEGPSILRIQQVVRGDSAAYFCASSGLAGIYEQYFGPGTRLTVT.

This sequence joins TRBV29-1 and TRBJ2-2; 9 positions agree with TRBD1. The germline V gene encodes CDR1 SQVTM and CDR2 ANQGSEA. Trimming cost V 0 bases and J 6 bases; bases outside gene matches: 5. This CDR3 has 15 amino acids. The CDR3: CSVEDTGGAAGELFF. Written as DNA, the CDR3 is TGCAGCGTTGAAGACACAGGGGGCGCCGCCGGGGAGCTGTTTTTT.

This clone was seen a handful of times. This chain connects TRBV5-1 to TRBJ2-3; D ambiguous. Germline lookup yields CDR1 SGHRS and CDR2 YFSETQ. V gave up 0 bases and J gave up 6 bases, with 11 bases separating them. CDR3 size: 14 residues. This CDR3 reads CASSLAQGEDTQYF. In nucleotides, the CDR3 is TGCGCCAGCAGCTTGGCCCAAGGAGAGGATACGCAGTATTTT.

The V call is TRBV11-1, the J call TRBJ2-7, with D perhaps matching TRBD2 (6 bases). CDR3 length equals 18 residues. The V end was cut by 7 bases, the J end by 0 bases, with 25 bases between. Germline CDR1 is SGHAT and CDR2 is FQDESV (reference sequence). CDR3 in amino acids: CASTLGGYTDNSSYEQYF. The CDR3 DNA reads as TGTGCCAGCACCCTGGGGGGTTACACGGACAATAGCTCCTACGAGCAGTACTTC.

The chain combines TRBV5-4 with TRBJ2-2, with 7 bases lining up with TRBD1. The V gene end was trimmed by 7 bases and the J gene end by 7 bases; junction bases not matched to a gene: 7. Germline CDR1 SGHNT, CDR2 YYREEE (reference sequence). There are 13 residues in the CDR3. CDR3 amino acids: CASGGQGVGELFF. The CDR3 coding sequence is TGTGCCAGCGGCGGTCAGGGGGTCGGGGAGCTGTTTTTT.

V gene TRBV30 combines with J gene TRBJ1-2, with TRBD1 as a possible D gene (5 bases). V lost 2 bases and J lost 8, with 12 bases in between. The length of the CDR3 is 12 residues. CDR1 is GTSNPN, CDR2 SVGIG, per germline (reference sequence). For the CDR3, the DNA is TGTGCCTGGAGTCCTAGGGGTAACGGCTACACCTTC. Protein sequence: CAWSPRGNGYTF.

V usage is TRBV9 and J usage is TRBJ2-3; 9 bases align to TRBD2. V gave up 1 base and J gave up 2 bases; unmatched junction bases: 5. The CDR3 has 16 amino acids. The germline gives CDR1 SGDLS, CDR2 YYNGEE. CDR3 in amino acids: CASSVKLAGSTDTQYF. DNA for the CDR3: TGTGCCAGCAGCGTAAAACTAGCGGGCTCCACAGATACGCAGTATTTT.

The chain employs TRBV9 and TRBJ1-2; a possible D gene is TRBD1 (5 bases). Trimming pared 0 bases from V and 4 bases from J, leaving 13 bases between. This CDR3 is built from 15 residues. The germline V gene encodes CDR1 SGDLS and CDR2 YYNGEE. The CDR3 sequence: CASSVGPTESYGYTF. CDR3 DNA: TGTGCCAGCAGCGTAGGTCCGACAGAGAGCTATGGCTACACCTTC.

The chain has TRBV6-1 and TRBJ1-1; a weak D match, TRBD1 (5 bases). The CDR3 contains 12 residues. CDR1 is MNHNS, CDR2 SASEGT, per germline. V gave up 2 bases and J gave up 6 bases, with 7 bases separating them. The CDR3 region has the DNA TGTGCCAGCAGTGAACAGGGCCCTGAAGCTTTCTTT. Encoded protein: CASSEQGPEAFF.

DNA for the CDR3: TGTGCCAGCAGCTTTAATACGGACACTGAAGCTTTCTTT. Residues: CASSFNTDTEAFF. J is TRBJ1-1 and V is TRBV5-5; no clear D. CDR1 and CDR2 from the germline V gene are SGHKS and YYEKEE (reference sequence). The ends were cut back, 2 bases at V and 3 bases at J, with 8 bases in the middle. The CDR3 has 13 residues. Filled out from reference TRBV5-5 and TRBJ1-1, the complete variable domain reads DAGVTQSPTHLIKTRGQQVTLRCSPISGHKSVSWYQQVLGQGPQFIFQYYEKEERGRGNFPDRFSARQFPNYSSELNVNALLLGDSALYLCASSFNTDTEAFFGQGTRLTVV.

As regards this clone: Germline is not matched at one junction end, which may reflect a read error. The chain carries TRBV7-2 and TRBJ2-3, with D maybe TRBD1 (6 bases). Germline CDR1 and CDR2: SGHTA and FQGNSA. The CDR3 spans 13 residues. The CDR3 loop reads CASSPRDTDTQYF. The CDR3 nucleotides are TGTGCCAGCAGCCCCCGGGACACTGATACGCAATATTTT.

This clone showed up just once. The gene calls are TRBV5-4 and TRBJ2-7; TRBD2 aligns across 7 bases. Germline V gene sequence: CDR1 SGHNT, CDR2 YYREEE (reference sequence). The trim removed 4 bases at V and 0 bases at J, leaving 4 bases unmatched. The CDR3 consists of 14 residues. The CDR3 loop is CASSSGTTSYEQYF. DNA of the CDR3: TGTGCCAGCAGCAGCGGGACGACCTCCTACGAGCAGTACTTC. Full variable domain (rest looked up from reference TRBV5-4 and TRBJ2-7): ETGVTQSPTHLIKTRGQQVTLRCSSQSGHNTVSWYQQALGQGPQFIFQYYREEENGRGNFPPRFSGLQFPNYSSELNVNALELDDSALYLCASSSGTTSYEQYFGPGTRLTVT.

The chain recombines TRBV7-2 with TRBJ2-5; 7 bases match TRBD1. J was trimmed by 2 bases and V by 5 bases; bases with no gene match: 8. There are 15 residues in the CDR3. CDR1 is SGHTA and CDR2 is FQGNSA in the germline V gene. The CDR3 loop is CASSPRQGPQETQYF. CDR3 bases: TGTGCCAGCAGCCCCAGACAGGGACCTCAAGAGACCCAGTACTTC.

The V and J genes are TRBV19 and TRBJ2-1; D ambiguous. Germline values: CDR1 LNHDA, CDR2 SQIVND (reference sequence). The CDR3 has 16 residues. V lost 5 bases, J lost 2 bases, and 16 bases lay in between. CDR3 nucleotides: TGTGCCAGTAGTTCCCCAGCGACTGTTACCTACAATGAGCAGTTCTTC. This sequence encodes CASSSPATVTYNEQFF. Full variable domain (rest looked up from reference TRBV19 and TRBJ2-1): DGGITQSPKYLFRKEGQNVTLSCEQNLNHDAMYWYRQDPGQGLRLIYYSQIVNDFQKGDIAEGYSVSREKKESFPLTVTSAQKNPTAFYLCASSSPATVTYNEQFFGPGTRLTVL.

The chain is built from TRBV19 and TRBJ1-2; 8 positions agree with TRBD1. CDR1 and CDR2 from the germline V gene are LNHDA and SQIVND (reference sequence). V lost 7 bases to trimming and J lost 2 bases; unmatched junction nucleotides: 6. The CDR3 is 14 amino acids. This CDR3 reads CASMPGQDNYGYTF. The CDR3 DNA reads as TGTGCCAGTATGCCGGGACAGGACAACTATGGCTACACCTTC.

The V call is TRBV4-3, the J call TRBJ2-7; TRBD2 matches at 8 bases. This CDR3 is 17 amino acids long. The V gene end was trimmed by 0 bases and the J gene end by 6 bases; junction bases not matched to a gene: 13. CDR1 is LGHNA and CDR2 is YSLEER in the germline V gene. In DNA, the CDR3 is TGCGCCAGCAGCCAAGATTGGAGAGCGGGAGCCCCTGGCGAGCAGTACTTC. This gives the protein CASSQDWRAGAPGEQYF.

The gene calls are TRBV5-1 and TRBJ2-1, with 7 bases that match TRBD2. V trimming: 1 base; J trimming: 0 bases; junction bases outside the gene matches: 10. CDR3 length: 18 residues. CDR1 is SGHRS, CDR2 YFSETQ, per germline. CDR3 sequence (DNA): TGCGCCAGCAGCTTGATAAGGCGGGAGCGAAGCTCCTACAATGAGCAGTTCTTC. This translates into CASSLIRRERSSYNEQFF.

CDR3 residues: CASRGRSYGYTDTQYF. In DNA, the CDR3 is TGTGCCAGCAGGGGGAGGTCGTACGGCTACACAGATACGCAGTATTTT. This chain joins TRBV2 and TRBJ2-3; TRBD2 might be the D (6 bases). Germline V CDR1 and CDR2: SNHLY, FYNNEI. The germline V and J ends were trimmed by 6 bases and 2 bases, with 18 bases remaining between them. The CDR3 contains 16 residues.

The CDR3 region is CASTIILAGYVEQFF. CDR3 in DNA: TGTGCCAGTACCATAATCCTAGCGGGATATGTTGAGCAGTTCTTC. The chain employs TRBV19 and TRBJ2-1; 9 nucleotides align to TRBD2. The CDR3 has 15 residues. In germline, CDR1 is LNHDA, CDR2 SQIVND (reference sequence). Trimming took 7 bases from V and 9 from J; bases not matched to a gene: 13.

The gene calls are TRBV5-1 and TRBJ2-1; D perhaps matches TRBD2 (6 bases). This CDR3 has 19 amino acids. The germline V gene has CDR1 SGHRS and CDR2 YFSETQ. Trimming pared 4 bases from V and 4 bases from J, leaving 27 bases between. The CDR3 reads CASSLWVSGSRSRYNEQFF. DNA for the CDR3: TGCGCCAGCAGCCTTTGGGTTAGCGGAAGTAGGTCTAGGTACAATGAGCAGTTCTTC. The variable domain in full, completed from reference TRBV5-1 and TRBJ2-1, reads KAGVTQTPRYLIKTRGQQVTLSCSPISGHRSVSWYQQTPGQGLQFLFEYFSETQRNKGNFPGRFSGRQFSNSRSEMNVSTLELGDSALYLCASSLWVSGSRSRYNEQFFGPGTRLTVL.

This chain links TRBV19 with TRBJ1-5; possible D gene TRBD1, 6 bases. This CDR3 contains 16 residues. The ends were cut back, 9 bases at V and 0 bases at J, with 18 bases in the middle. Germline V gene lookup returns CDR1 LNHDA and CDR2 SQIVND (reference sequence). The CDR3, as DNA: TGTGCCAGCGAAGGACAGAACGGACTTAGCAATCAGCCCCAGCATTTT. It encodes CASEGQNGLSNQPQHF.

The chain carries TRBV2 and TRBJ2-3; 7 nucleotides agree with TRBD2. The CDR3 runs 15 residues. Germline-derived CDR1 and CDR2 are SNHLY and FYNNEI. The V gene end was trimmed by 5 bases and the J gene end by 4 bases; junction bases not matched to a gene: 9. As DNA, the CDR3 is TGTGCCAGCAGTTCCCCGGGGGGAACGGCAGATACGCAGTATTTT. Translation gives CASSSPGGTADTQYF. The variable domain in full, completed from reference TRBV2 and TRBJ2-3, reads EPEVTQTPSHQVTQMGQEVILRCVPISNHLYFYWYRQILGQKVEFLVSFYNNEISEKSEIFDDQFSVERPDGSNFTLKIRSTKLEDSAMYFCASSSPGGTADTQYFGPGTRLTVL.

This clone has more than one count but fewer than ten. The chain links TRBV28 to TRBJ2-5, with a tentative D call TRBD2 (5 bases). With 5 bases removed from V and 9 bases from J, the gap between germline ends came to 16 bases. In germline, CDR1 is MDHEN, CDR2 SYDVKM. The CDR3 loop spans 13 amino acids. The CDR3 is CASSGGSPGAQYF. DNA of the CDR3: TGTGCCAGCAGTGGCGGGTCCCCCGGGGCCCAGTACTTC.

The chain couples TRBV9 to TRBJ2-3; D is uncertain. The CDR3 totals 14 residues. Germline V gene sequence: CDR1 SGDLS, CDR2 YYNGEE. Between the trimmed V and J ends, which lost 2 bases and 1 base, there was a span of 8 bases. CDR3 loop: CASSVSFGTDTQYF. As DNA, the CDR3 is TGTGCCAGCAGCGTCTCTTTTGGCACAGATACGCAGTATTTT.

V gene TRBV5-1 combines with J gene TRBJ1-1, with D maybe TRBD1 (5 bases). The V and J ends lost 1 base and 2 bases respectively, with 12 bases between them. The germline V gene encodes CDR1 SGHRS and CDR2 YFSETQ. This CDR3 contains 15 residues. The CDR3 region has the DNA TGCGCCAGCAGCTTGTTAGGGGCCATTAACACTGAAGCTTTCTTT. It is translated as CASSLLGAINTEAFF.